Shown below are 7 T cell receptor beta chains from a single sample sequenced in a study of blood T cell repertoires in COVID-19. Produced via immunoSEQ multiplex PCR; TCRdb's table is partial and in-frame only. The data hold around 100,000 clones, with about 89% observed a single time. The specimen sequenced was peripheral blood. The receptors stem from a man aged 40-55 years with acute or convalescent COVID-19.

The chain combines TRBV25-1 with TRBJ1-2; TRBD1 aligns across 7 bases. CDR1 and CDR2 from the germline V gene are MGHDK and SYGVNS. J lost 1 base, V lost 3 bases, and 5 bases had no gene match. The CDR3 totals 15 residues. CDR3 sequence: CASSDSGGINYGYTF. The CDR3 nucleotides read TGTGCCAGCAGTGATTCAGGGGGAATTAACTATGGCTACACCTTC.

The chain is built from TRBV13 and TRBJ2-1, with TRBD1 identical over 11 bases. V was pared by 3 bases and J by 7 bases, with 2 bases of the junction left unmatched. CDR1 is PRHDT, CDR2 FYEKMQ, per germline (reference sequence). The CDR3 is 14 residues long. CDR3 amino acids: CASSFGQGANEQFF. DNA of the CDR3: TGTGCCAGCAGCTTCGGACAGGGGGCGAATGAGCAGTTCTTC.

This chain joins TRBV7-2 and TRBJ1-2; 9 positions match TRBD1. J was trimmed by 8 bases and V by 5 bases; bases with no gene match: 6. Germline loops: CDR1 SGHTA, CDR2 FQGNSA. This CDR3 is 13 amino acids long. The CDR3 sequence: CASSPQGAQGYTF. The CDR3 bases are TGTGCCAGCAGCCCACAGGGGGCGCAGGGCTACACCTTC.

V gene TRBV28 combines with J gene TRBJ2-5, with 8 bases aligning to TRBD1. The J segment lost 4 bases and the V segment lost 3 bases, leaving 4 bases of the junction unmatched. The CDR3 consists of 14 residues. Looked up from germline, CDR1 is MDHEN and CDR2 is SYDVKM. The CDR3 is CASSFTGTGETQYF. CDR3 DNA: TGTGCCAGCAGTTTCACCGGGACAGGAGAGACCCAGTACTTC.

This clone showed up just once. The chain recombines TRBV5-8 with TRBJ1-2; 9 bases match TRBD1. The V and J ends lost 4 bases and 8 bases, in that order; junction bases with no gene match: 6. This CDR3 has 13 amino acids. Germline-derived CDR1 and CDR2 are SGHTS and YDEGEE. The CDR3 sequence: CASSMGQGDGYTF. The CDR3 region has the DNA TGTGCCAGCAGCATGGGACAGGGCGACGGCTACACCTTC.

The chain employs TRBV9 and TRBJ1-1; 8 bases map to TRBD1. CDR1 and CDR2 from the germline V gene are SGDLS and YYNGEE. V lost 3 bases, J lost 10 bases, and 11 bases stayed unmatched. The CDR3 loop spans 14 amino acids. The CDR3 region is CASSASGGRGGAFF. CDR3 bases: TGTGCCAGCAGCGCCTCAGGGGGCCGGGGCGGAGCTTTCTTT.

In this sample, this clone turned up a few times. Other DNA sequences in this specimen translate into the identical CDR3. The chain combines TRBV12-3 or TRBV12-4 with TRBJ2-3, with 7 bases fitting TRBD1. The CDR3 totals 13 residues. The V and J ends lost 6 bases and 5 bases, in that order; junction bases with no gene match: 5. The CDR3 spells CASSLTGLDTQYF. The CDR3 DNA reads as TGTGCCAGCAGCTTGACAGGGTTAGATACGCAGTATTTT.